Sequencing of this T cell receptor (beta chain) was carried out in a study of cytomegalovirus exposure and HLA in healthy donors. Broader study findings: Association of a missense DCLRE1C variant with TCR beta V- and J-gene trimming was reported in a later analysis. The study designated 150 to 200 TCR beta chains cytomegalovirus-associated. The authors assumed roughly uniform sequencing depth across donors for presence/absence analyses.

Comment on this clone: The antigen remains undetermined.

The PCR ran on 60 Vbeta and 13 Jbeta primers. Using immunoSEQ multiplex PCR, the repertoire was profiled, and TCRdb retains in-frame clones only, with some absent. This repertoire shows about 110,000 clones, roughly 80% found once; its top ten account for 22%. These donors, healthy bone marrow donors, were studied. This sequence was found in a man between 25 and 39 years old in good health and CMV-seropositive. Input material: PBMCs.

This CDR3 is CSVESSTGNGYTF. As DNA, the CDR3 is TGCAGCGTTGAAAGTAGTACGGGTAATGGCTACACCTTC. The chain links TRBV29-1 to TRBJ1-2; D uncertain. Germline values: CDR1 SQVTM, CDR2 ANQGSEA. CDR3 size: 13 residues. Trimming cost V 2 bases and J 6 bases, with 13 bases left between them.